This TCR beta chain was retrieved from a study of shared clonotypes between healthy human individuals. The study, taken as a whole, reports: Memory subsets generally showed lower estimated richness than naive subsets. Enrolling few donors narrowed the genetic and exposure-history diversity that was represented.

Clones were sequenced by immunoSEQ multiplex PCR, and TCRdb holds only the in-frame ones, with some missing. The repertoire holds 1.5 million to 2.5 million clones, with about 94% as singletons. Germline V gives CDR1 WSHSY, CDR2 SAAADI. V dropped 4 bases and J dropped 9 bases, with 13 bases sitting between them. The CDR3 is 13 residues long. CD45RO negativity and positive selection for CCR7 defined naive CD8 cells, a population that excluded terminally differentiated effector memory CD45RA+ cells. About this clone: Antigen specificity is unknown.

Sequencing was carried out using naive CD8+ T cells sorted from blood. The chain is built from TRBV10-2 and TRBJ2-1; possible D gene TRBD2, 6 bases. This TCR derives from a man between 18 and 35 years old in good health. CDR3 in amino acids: CASSVMGGAEQFF. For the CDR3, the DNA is TGCGCCAGCAGTGTTATGGGAGGAGCTGAGCAGTTCTTC.